Following are 21 T cell receptor beta chains from one sample sequenced in a study of graft-versus-host responses after intestinal transplantation. The protocol was immunoSEQ multiplex PCR, while the TCRdb copy is restricted to in-frame clones and leaves out a portion. Among about 94,000 clones listed, more than 85% were seen once. These receptors' antigens are unknown. The sequences come from unstimulated CD8+ T cells sorted from spleen or lymph node cells, collected before intestinal transplant. The receptors stem from a human donor who received an intestinal transplant.

CDR3: CASSPSKVVSAGEGGETQYF. The CDR3 bases are TGTGCCAGCTCACCTTCGAAAGTAGTGTCAGCGGGGGAGGGCGGGGAGACCCAGTACTTC. The chain recombines TRBV18 with TRBJ2-5, with 8 bases aligning to TRBD2. The ends lost 3 bases at V and 5 bases at J; junction bases unmatched: 23. CDR1 and CDR2 from the germline V gene are KGHSH and LQKENI. CDR3 length: 20 residues.

J is TRBJ2-3 and V is TRBV4-1; 8 bases map to TRBD2. V shed 2 bases and J 3 bases; nucleotides not matched to a gene: 10. Germline CDR1 and CDR2: MGHRA and YSYEKL. The CDR3 has 17 residues. The CDR3 sequence: CASSQSGTSGLTDTQYF. CDR3 bases: TGCGCCAGCAGCCAATCCGGGACTAGTGGTTTGACAGATACGCAGTATTTT.

CDR3 bases: TGTGCCAGCAGCGTAGGCCCGCGGGTCATGGCCCGGGCGGACTCCTACGAGCAGTACTTC. Translation: CASSVGPRVMARADSYEQYF. This rearrangement joins TRBV9 to TRBJ2-7, with D perhaps matching TRBD2 (5 bases). The CDR3 is 20 residues long. V lost 0 bases to trimming and J lost 0 bases, with 25 bases between them. Germline values: CDR1 SGDLS, CDR2 YYNGEE.

This clone was counted once. J is TRBJ1-1 and V is TRBV7-2, with 9 bases fitting TRBD1. The ends lost 5 bases at V and 11 bases at J; junction bases unmatched: 12. CDR3 length equals 14 residues. Germline loops: CDR1 SGHTA, CDR2 FQGNSA. The CDR3 is CASSLDGTGSDAFF. DNA of the CDR3: TGTGCCAGCAGCCTTGACGGGACAGGGAGTGACGCTTTCTTT.

CDR3 nucleotide sequence: TGTGCCTGGAGTCAAGTAGGCCGCAGGGGACCCGAGCAGTACTTC. This sequence encodes CAWSQVGRRGPEQYF. The chain combines TRBV30 with TRBJ2-7, with a weak D call TRBD1 (6 bases). Germline loops: CDR1 GTSNPN, CDR2 SVGIG (reference sequence). The CDR3 spans 15 residues. Deletions cut 2 bases from V and 6 bases from J, with 20 bases between.

The chain is built from TRBV4-1 and TRBJ2-2, with 10 bases lining up with TRBD2. Per the germline V gene, CDR1 is MGHRA and CDR2 is YSYEKL. V lost 3 bases and J lost 4; bases outside the gene matches: 5. The CDR3 has 16 amino acids. The CDR3 DNA sequence: TGCGCCAGCAGCCAGCTAGCGGGGGACTTCACCGGGGAGCTGTTTTTT. Translated, it gives CASSQLAGDFTGELFF.

The rearrangement uses TRBV13 and TRBJ1-1; D unclear. This CDR3 contains 13 residues. Trimming removed 1 base from V and 6 bases from J, with 9 bases in between. Germline V gene sequence: CDR1 PRHDT, CDR2 FYEKMQ (reference sequence). This chain's CDR3 is CASSLVGSAEAFF. CDR3 nucleotide sequence: TGTGCCAGCAGCTTAGTAGGGAGCGCTGAAGCTTTCTTT.

The chain is built from TRBV6-5 and TRBJ1-2; 7 bases line up with TRBD1. The CDR3 extends over 15 amino acids. CDR1 is MNHEY and CDR2 is SVGAGI in the germline V gene. V shed 3 bases, J shed 6 bases, and the junction held 10 bases outside the gene matches. This chain's CDR3 is CASSYFRDSDDGYTF. The CDR3 DNA sequence: TGTGCCAGCAGTTATTTTAGGGACAGTGACGATGGCTACACCTTC.

The J gene is TRBJ2-7, the V gene TRBV18, with 7 bases identical to TRBD1. This CDR3 comprises 15 residues. Germline V gene sequence: CDR1 KGHSH, CDR2 LQKENI. V was clipped by 2 bases and J by 4 bases; unmatched bases: 8. The DNA of the CDR3 is TGTGCCAGCTCACCAAATGTACAGGGGATATACGAGCAGTACTTC. Its translation is CASSPNVQGIYEQYF. Full variable domain (rest looked up from reference TRBV18 and TRBJ2-7): NAGVMQNPRHLVRRRGQEARLRCSPMKGHSHVYWYRQLPEEGLKFMVYLQKENIIDESGMPKERFSAEFPKEGPSILRIQQVVRGDSAAYFCASSPNVQGIYEQYFGPGTRLTVT.

This chain links TRBV5-6 with TRBJ1-6; the match to TRBD1 covers 9 bases. From germline, CDR1 is SGHDT and CDR2 YYEEEE. This CDR3 is built from 15 residues. After removal of 1 base from V and 7 bases from J, the junction contained 3 bases not matched to a gene. The chain's CDR3 is CASSLIGTGNSPLHF. CDR3 coding DNA: TGTGCCAGCAGCTTGATCGGGACAGGGAATTCACCCCTCCACTTT.

The chain uses TRBV6-5 and TRBJ2-2; D uncertain. This CDR3 contains 15 residues. Trimming took off 3 bases at V and 1 base at J, with 9 bases between the two ends. The germline V gene encodes CDR1 MNHEY and CDR2 SVGAGI. CDR3 nucleotide sequence: TGTGCCAGCAGTTATCGGGTAGGGAACACCGGGGAGCTGTTTTTT. The encoded protein is CASSYRVGNTGELFF.

The rearrangement joins TRBV5-1 to TRBJ2-7; tentative D call: TRBD1 (5 bases). Trimming cost V 4 bases and J 3 bases, with 11 bases left between them. The germline gives CDR1 SGHRS, CDR2 YFSETQ. This CDR3 spans 13 amino acids. CDR3 sequence (DNA): TGCGCCAGCAGCCCTGGACAATTCTACGAGCAGTACTTC. Translating it yields CASSPGQFYEQYF.

This clone has a single count. V is TRBV29-1 and J is TRBJ2-3, with D possibly matching TRBD1 (5 bases). This CDR3 has 12 amino acids. Germline CDR1 and CDR2: SQVTM and ANQGSEA. V was trimmed by 7 bases and J by 3 bases, leaving 11 bases between them. The CDR3 here is CSAQTGTDTQYF. DNA for the CDR3: TGCAGCGCTCAAACAGGAACAGATACGCAGTATTTT.

This clone appeared once. The V gene is TRBV9, the J gene TRBJ2-4; the D gene is possibly TRBD2 (6 bases). The CDR3 extends over 15 amino acids. The V end lost 0 bases, the J end lost 1 base, and 8 bases lay between the germline ends. Germline V gives CDR1 SGDLS, CDR2 YYNGEE. CDR3 amino acids: CASSVAEGAKNIQYF. The CDR3 DNA follows: TGTGCCAGCAGCGTAGCGGAGGGGGCCAAAAACATTCAGTACTTC.

The sample holds one count of this clone. The chain carries TRBV7-2 and TRBJ1-2; weak D call: TRBD1 (6 bases). Looked up from germline, CDR1 is SGHTA and CDR2 is FQGNSA. The CDR3 spans 16 residues. V was cut by 2 bases and J by 3 bases, with 16 bases left in between. This CDR3 is CASSLFLRGGYYGYTF. Written as DNA, the CDR3 is TGTGCCAGCAGCTTATTTCTAAGGGGGGGGTACTATGGCTACACCTTC.

V gene TRBV6-1 combines with J gene TRBJ2-5; TRBD2 aligns across 9 bases. V dropped 2 bases and J dropped 2; count of bases not matched to a gene: 6. There are 16 residues in the CDR3. Germline CDR1 is MNHNS and CDR2 is SASEGT. For the CDR3, the DNA is TGTGCCAGCAGTGAAAGGCGGCTAGCGGGGCAAGAGACCCAGTACTTC. Protein product: CASSERRLAGQETQYF.

The V gene is TRBV5-4, the J gene TRBJ1-1, with a weak D call TRBD1 (5 bases). Germline V gene sequence: CDR1 SGHNT, CDR2 YYREEE (reference sequence). The germline V and J ends were trimmed by 3 bases and 1 base, with 16 bases remaining between them. The CDR3 contains 16 residues. The CDR3 nucleotides are TGTGCCAGCAGCTATGCAGGGTTTGGCACGAACACTGAAGCTTTCTTT. Protein sequence: CASSYAGFGTNTEAFF.

The CDR3 loop is CASSETVSGGAYGETQYF. The CDR3 DNA reads as TGTGCCAGCAGTGAAACGGTTAGCGGGGGGGCTTATGGGGAGACCCAGTACTTC. The chain employs TRBV25-1 and TRBJ2-5; 11 bases map to TRBD2. This CDR3 is 18 amino acids long. The V gene's germline CDR1 is MGHDK and CDR2 SYGVNS. Germline trimming cut 2 bases from V and 5 bases from J; bases unmatched to any gene: 13.

The rearrangement links TRBV27 to TRBJ1-1; no definite D call. CDR1 is MNHEY and CDR2 is SMNVEV in the germline V gene (reference sequence). There are 13 residues in the CDR3. The germline V and J ends were trimmed by 2 bases and 3 bases, with 7 bases remaining between them. The CDR3 loop reads CASSLAQYTEAFF. The CDR3 nucleotides are TGTGCCAGCAGTTTAGCACAGTACACTGAAGCTTTCTTT.

V gene TRBV6-6 combines with J gene TRBJ2-5; 10 bases are shared with TRBD2. The germline V gene has CDR1 MNHNY and CDR2 SVGAGI (reference sequence). The junction had 7 bases not matched to a gene; V was cut back by 6 bases and J by 3 bases. The CDR3 is 15 residues long. This chain's CDR3 is CASRPPGLAEETQYF. The CDR3 DNA sequence: TGTGCCAGCAGACCCCCCGGACTAGCGGAAGAGACCCAGTACTTC.

V is TRBV29-1 and J is TRBJ1-1; D might be TRBD1 (6 bases). The CDR3 length is 11 residues. Germline-derived CDR1 and CDR2 are SQVTM and ANQGSEA. V was cut by 7 bases and J by 1 base, with 7 bases left in between. CDR3 in DNA: TGCAGCGCCAGGGGGAACACTGAAGCTTTCTTT. As protein: CSARGNTEAFF.